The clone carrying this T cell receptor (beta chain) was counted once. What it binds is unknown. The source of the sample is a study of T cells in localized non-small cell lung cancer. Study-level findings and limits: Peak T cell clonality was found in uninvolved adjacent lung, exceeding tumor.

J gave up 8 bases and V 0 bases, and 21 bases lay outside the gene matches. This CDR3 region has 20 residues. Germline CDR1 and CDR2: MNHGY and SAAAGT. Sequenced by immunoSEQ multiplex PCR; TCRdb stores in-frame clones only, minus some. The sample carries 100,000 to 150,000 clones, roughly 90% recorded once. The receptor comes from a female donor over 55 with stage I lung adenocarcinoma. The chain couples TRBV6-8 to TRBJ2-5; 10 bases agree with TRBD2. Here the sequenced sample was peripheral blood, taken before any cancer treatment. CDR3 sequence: CASSYSICGRAESGRATQYF. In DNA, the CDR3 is TGTGCCAGCAGTTACTCGATATGTGGGCGGGCAGAGAGCGGGAGGGCCACCCAGTACTTC.